The 23 T cell receptor beta chains listed next were all sequenced from one sample in a study of blood T cell repertoires in COVID-19. Profiling relied on immunoSEQ multiplex PCR, and the TCRdb table lists in-frame clones only, not all of them. Among fewer than 350,000 clones listed, 88% were seen once. Sequenced input: PBMCs or T cells enriched from blood (not recorded which). All receptors come from a woman between 25 and 40 years old who had been exposed to COVID-19.

The CDR3 DNA reads TGTGCCAGCAGTCCCGGGACTAGCAGATCCAACGAGCAGTACTTC. It translates to CASSPGTSRSNEQYF. This chain links TRBV28 with TRBJ2-7; TRBD2 matches 9 bases. Germline values: CDR1 MDHEN, CDR2 SYDVKM. J lost 5 bases, V lost 5 bases, and 10 bases had no gene match. There are 15 residues in the CDR3.

The rearrangement joins TRBV19 to TRBJ1-1, with D possibly being TRBD1 (6 bases). CDR1 is LNHDA, CDR2 SQIVND, per germline (reference sequence). The CDR3 is 16 amino acids. The V gene lost 2 bases and the J gene lost 10 bases, with 23 bases spanning the gap. CDR3 protein: CASSISPTRGSRGAFF. CDR3 DNA: TGTGCCAGTAGTATATCCCCCACCAGGGGCTCCCGGGGAGCTTTCTTT.

This sequence joins TRBV27 and TRBJ1-5; 7 bases fit TRBD1. V lost 4 bases, J lost 4 bases, and 7 bases stayed unmatched. Germline CDR1 is MNHEY and CDR2 is SMNVEV (reference sequence). The CDR3 length is 15 residues. The CDR3, as DNA: TGTGCCAGCAGTTGGGGACAGTTTGGGAATCAGCCCCAGCATTTT. Amino acid sequence: CASSWGQFGNQPQHF.

This clone is a singleton in its sample. The chain joins TRBV6-4 to TRBJ2-1, with 11 bases matching TRBD2. After removal of 3 bases from V and 6 bases from J, the junction contained 7 bases not matched to a gene. The germline V gene has CDR1 MRHNA and CDR2 SNTAGT. This CDR3 is 16 amino acids long. CDR3 region: CASSEGLAGGGNEQFF. The CDR3, as DNA: TGTGCCAGCAGTGAAGGCCTAGCGGGAGGCGGCAATGAGCAGTTCTTC.

The chain is built from TRBV4-2 and TRBJ2-7, with 8 nucleotides matching TRBD2. CDR1 LGHNA and CDR2 YNFKEQ come from the germline V gene. With 0 bases clipped from V and 7 bases from J, the junction kept 8 bases outside the gene matches. The CDR3 sequence is 15 residues long. CDR3 sequence reads: CASSQDLSGSNEQYF. DNA for the CDR3: TGTGCCAGCAGCCAAGATCTAAGCGGGAGTAATGAGCAGTACTTC.

This clone was observed a single time. This chain connects TRBV6-5 to TRBJ2-7, with D possibly TRBD1 on 7 matching bases. V lost 6 bases to trimming and J lost 4 bases, with 16 bases between them. The CDR3 length is 14 residues. Germline-derived CDR1 and CDR2 are MNHEY and SVGAGI. CDR3 region: CASSLAEGAYEQYF. The CDR3 nucleotides read TGTGCCAGCAGCCTCGCGGAGGGGGCTTACGAGCAGTACTTC.

The chain uses TRBV27 and TRBJ2-7, with TRBD1 matching over 10 bases. The CDR3 is made up of 15 amino acids. CDR1 and CDR2 (germline): MNHEY, SMNVEV (reference sequence). With V trimmed by 4 bases and J by 2 bases, 5 bases remained unmatched. The DNA of the CDR3 is TGTGCCAGCAGTTCGGGACAGGGGAACACCTACGAGCAGTACTTC. It translates to CASSSGQGNTYEQYF.

The chain's CDR3 is CASRSKPGVWEQYF. DNA of the CDR3: TGTGCCAGCAGATCCAAGCCGGGGGTGTGGGAGCAGTACTTC. The chain couples TRBV7-8 to TRBJ2-7; possible D gene TRBD2, 6 bases. The germline CDR1 and CDR2 sequences are SGHVS and FQNEAQ. V gave up 6 bases and J gave up 7 bases, with 19 bases separating them. There are 14 residues in the CDR3.

The V call is TRBV19, the J call TRBJ1-6; D gene uncertain. CDR3 length: 13 amino acids. Germline CDR1 LNHDA, CDR2 SQIVND (reference sequence). Trimming removed 7 bases at V and 0 bases at J, with 4 bases between. CDR3 bases: TGTGCCAGTATGAGCTCCTATAATTCACCCCTCCACTTT. This codes for CASMSSYNSPLHF. Using reference TRBV19 and TRBJ1-6 for the parts outside the CDR3, the full variable domain is DGGITQSPKYLFRKEGQNVTLSCEQNLNHDAMYWYRQDPGQGLRLIYYSQIVNDFQKGDIAEGYSVSREKKESFPLTVTSAQKNPTAFYLCASMSSYNSPLHFGNGTRLTVT.

V usage is TRBV7-9 and J usage is TRBJ1-2, with 11 bases that match TRBD1. The J segment lost 3 bases and the V segment lost 6 bases, leaving 6 bases of the junction unmatched. This CDR3 has 15 amino acids. CDR1 and CDR2 from the germline V gene are SEHNR and FQNEAQ (reference sequence). The CDR3 protein is CASRPGQGVHYGYTF. DNA for the CDR3: TGTGCCAGCAGGCCGGGACAGGGGGTTCACTATGGCTACACCTTC.

The V call is TRBV28, the J call TRBJ1-5; the D gene is possibly TRBD1 (6 bases). CDR1 MDHEN and CDR2 SYDVKM come from the germline V gene. CDR3 length: 14 amino acids. V lost 2 bases and J lost 5, with 10 bases in between. The CDR3 region is CASSLVTGHQPQHF. For the CDR3, the DNA is TGTGCCAGCAGTTTAGTGACAGGCCATCAGCCCCAGCATTTT.

V gene TRBV28 combines with J gene TRBJ2-1; 9 nucleotides align to TRBD1. J was trimmed by 7 bases and V by 5 bases; bases with no gene match: 9. CDR3 length: 15 residues. CDR1 is MDHEN and CDR2 is SYDVKM in the germline V gene. In DNA, the CDR3 is TGTGCCAGCAGTATACCTTTGGGACAGGGAAATGAGCAGTTCTTC. Translation gives CASSIPLGQGNEQFF. Using reference TRBV28 and TRBJ2-1 for the parts outside the CDR3, the full variable domain is DVKVTQSSRYLVKRTGEKVFLECVQDMDHENMFWYRQDPGLGLRLIYFSYDVKMKEKGDIPEGYSVSREKKERFSLILESASTNQTSMYLCASSIPLGQGNEQFFGPGTRLTVL.

The V call is TRBV25-1, the J call TRBJ1-2; tentative D call: TRBD1 (5 bases). V lost 6 bases, J lost 8 bases, and 10 bases lay in between. Germline loops: CDR1 MGHDK, CDR2 SYGVNS. The CDR3 length is 11 residues. The CDR3 region has the DNA TGTGCCAGCAGGCAGGGTAACGGCTACACCTTC. Amino acids: CASRQGNGYTF.

The chain is built from TRBV30 and TRBJ1-3, with D maybe TRBD1 (6 bases). The CDR3 contains 16 residues. Germline assignment: CDR1 GTSNPN and CDR2 SVGIG (reference sequence). V lost 5 bases, J lost 0 bases, and 17 bases lay in between. For the CDR3, the DNA is TGTGCCTGGGGGGGACGACAGGTCCTCTCTGGAAACACCATATATTTT. It yields the protein CAWGGRQVLSGNTIYF. The entire variable domain, with the rest obtained from reference TRBV30 and TRBJ1-3, is as follows: SQTIHQWPATLVQPVGSPLSLECTVEGTSNPNLYWYRQAAGRGLQLLFYSVGIGQISSEVPQNLSASRPQDRQFILSSKKLLLSDSGFYLCAWGGRQVLSGNTIYFGEGSWLTVV.

This sequence joins TRBV15 and TRBJ2-7; 11 nucleotides match TRBD2. Germline V lookup: CDR1 LNHNV, CDR2 YYDKDF (reference sequence). Losses at the gene ends were 1 base for V and 7 bases for J; bases not matched to a gene: 3. The CDR3 has 14 residues. The CDR3 loop reads CATSRVAGGQEQYF. As DNA, the CDR3 is TGTGCCACCAGCAGAGTAGCGGGAGGGCAGGAGCAGTACTTC.

This clone was detected only once. The chain carries TRBV6-5 and TRBJ2-7, with TRBD1 matching over 9 bases. The CDR3 consists of 14 residues. V lost 6 bases, J lost 3 bases, and 6 bases stayed unmatched. Germline CDR1 and CDR2: MNHEY and SVGAGI. The CDR3 sequence is CASRAGTGNYEQYF. In DNA, the CDR3 is TGTGCCAGCAGAGCCGGGACAGGGAACTACGAGCAGTACTTC.

V gene TRBV2 combines with J gene TRBJ2-2, with D possibly matching TRBD1 (6 bases). Germline CDR1 is SNHLY and CDR2 is FYNNEI. This CDR3 has 13 amino acids. V lost 7 bases, J lost 4 bases, and 10 bases lay in between. CDR3 region: CASNTGSTGELFF. CDR3 DNA sequence: TGTGCCAGCAACACAGGGAGCACCGGGGAGCTGTTTTTT. The whole variable domain, remainder taken from reference TRBV2 and TRBJ2-2, is EPEVTQTPSHQVTQMGQEVILRCVPISNHLYFYWYRQILGQKVEFLVSFYNNEISEKSEIFDDQFSVERPDGSNFTLKIRSTKLEDSAMYFCASNTGSTGELFFGEGSRLTVL.

The chain couples TRBV2 to TRBJ1-5, with 7 bases that match TRBD1. After removal of 4 bases from V and 2 bases from J, the junction contained 2 bases not matched to a gene. CDR3 length equals 14 residues. CDR1 is SNHLY and CDR2 is FYNNEI in the germline V gene. CDR3 sequence reads: CASSVGTGNQPQHF. The CDR3 coding sequence is TGTGCCAGCAGTGTGGGGACAGGCAATCAGCCCCAGCATTTT.

The rearrangement links TRBV10-3 to TRBJ1-1; 11 bases are a match to TRBD1. With 5 bases clipped from V and 4 bases from J, the junction kept 3 bases outside the gene matches. The CDR3 spans 14 residues. Looked up from germline, CDR1 is ENHRY and CDR2 is SYGVKD. CDR3 sequence: CAISPGQGGTEAFF. Written as DNA, the CDR3 is TGTGCCATCAGTCCGGGACAGGGGGGCACTGAAGCTTTCTTT.

The chain combines TRBV5-4 with TRBJ2-7; 11 positions agree with TRBD1. CDR3 size: 16 residues. CDR1 is SGHNT and CDR2 is YYREEE in the germline V gene (reference sequence). V was pared by 0 bases and J by 6 bases, with 8 bases of the junction left unmatched. The CDR3 region has the DNA TGTGCCAGCAGCTTGGCCTCCGGGACAGGGGGTCGCGAGCAGTACTTC. Translation: CASSLASGTGGREQYF.

The chain has TRBV19 and TRBJ1-6; D perhaps matches TRBD1 (6 bases). V dropped 7 bases and J dropped 7 bases, with 20 bases sitting between them. The CDR3 spans 16 residues. Germline CDR1 is LNHDA and CDR2 is SQIVND (reference sequence). The CDR3 region is CASMPSEEQGNSPLHF. The CDR3 DNA reads as TGTGCCAGTATGCCTTCGGAGGAACAGGGAAATTCACCCCTCCACTTT.

The genes are TRBV5-4 and TRBJ1-3; tentatively, D is TRBD1 (6 bases). The length of the CDR3 is 17 residues. Germline values: CDR1 SGHNT, CDR2 YYREEE (reference sequence). Trimming took 3 bases from V and 0 from J, leaving 16 bases between them. This CDR3 reads CASSSGQMAHSGNTIYF. The DNA of the CDR3 is TGTGCCAGCAGCTCCGGACAGATGGCCCACTCTGGAAACACCATATATTTT.

V is TRBV24-1 and J is TRBJ1-1; D gene uncertain. The CDR3 is made up of 12 amino acids. V was trimmed by 3 bases and J by 3 bases, leaving 4 bases between them. CDR1 and CDR2 (germline): KGHDR, SFDVKD. DNA for the CDR3: TGTGCCACCAGTGATCCGGACACTGAAGCTTTCTTT. It codes for CATSDPDTEAFF.